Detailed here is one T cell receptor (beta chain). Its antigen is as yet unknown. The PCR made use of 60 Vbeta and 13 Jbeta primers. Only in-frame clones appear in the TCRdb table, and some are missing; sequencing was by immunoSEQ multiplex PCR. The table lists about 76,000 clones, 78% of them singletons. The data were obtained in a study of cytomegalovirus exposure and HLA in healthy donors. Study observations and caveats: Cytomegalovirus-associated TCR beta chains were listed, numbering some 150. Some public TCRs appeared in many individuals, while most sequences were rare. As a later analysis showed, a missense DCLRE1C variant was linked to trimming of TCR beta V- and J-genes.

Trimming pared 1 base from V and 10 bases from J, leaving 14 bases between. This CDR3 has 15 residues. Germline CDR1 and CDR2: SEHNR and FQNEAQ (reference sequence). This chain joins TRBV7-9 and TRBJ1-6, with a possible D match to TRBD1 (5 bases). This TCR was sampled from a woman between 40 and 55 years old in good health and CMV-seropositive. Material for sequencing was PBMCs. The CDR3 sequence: CASSLGSGLSSPLHF. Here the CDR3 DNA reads TGTGCCAGCAGCTTAGGATCAGGGTTAAGCTCACCCCTCCACTTT. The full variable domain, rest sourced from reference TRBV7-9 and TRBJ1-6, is DTGVSQNPRHKITKRGQNVTFRCDPISEHNRLYWYRQTLGQGPEFLTYFQNEAQLEKSRLLSDRFSAERPKGSFSTLEIQRTEQGDSAMYLCASSLGSGLSSPLHFGNGTRLTVT.